Below are 23 T cell receptor beta chains sequenced from a single sample in a study of blood T cell repertoires in COVID-19 (dated by TCRdb to 2019 to 2021). Library method: the immunoSEQ multiplex PCR assay. TCRdb provides this immuneACCESS table in a form limited to in-frame rearrangements. Some clones are lacking; in checked studies, under half of them reflect an unresolved V gene, and why the rest are absent is not known. Within this sample are roughly 120,000 clones, with about nine tenths of them counted one time only. 7.7% of the sample is taken by the ten largest. Material: peripheral blood. The receptor set was obtained from a human donor in a cohort sampled during active COVID-19.

The chain carries TRBV19 and TRBJ2-1, with D tentatively TRBD2 (7 bases). The V gene lost 1 base and the J gene lost 4 bases, with 11 bases spanning the gap. CDR3 size: 15 residues. Germline V gives CDR1 LNHDA, CDR2 SQIVND (reference sequence). CDR3 loop: CASSIGRGPYNEQFF. The CDR3 DNA reads TGTGCCAGTAGTATAGGGCGGGGGCCTTACAATGAGCAGTTCTTC.

V is TRBV14 and J is TRBJ2-1, with 15 bases fitting TRBD2. CDR1 and CDR2 (germline): SGHDN, FVKESK. V lost 0 bases, J lost 0 bases, and 3 bases stayed unmatched. This CDR3 is built from 19 residues. The CDR3 loop reads CASSQEGGLAGGSYNEQFF. The CDR3 nucleotides are TGTGCCAGCAGCCAAGAAGGGGGACTAGCGGGAGGCTCCTACAATGAGCAGTTCTTC.

The chain carries TRBV7-9 and TRBJ2-3; 9 nucleotides align to TRBD1. Trimming removed 5 bases from V and 6 bases from J; junction bases left unmatched: 6. From germline, CDR1 is SEHNR and CDR2 FQNEAQ (reference sequence). The CDR3 contains 14 residues. The chain's CDR3 is CASSLGQGGDTQYF. The CDR3 DNA follows: TGTGCCAGCAGCCTGGGACAGGGAGGTGATACGCAGTATTTT.

This chain joins TRBV7-9 and TRBJ2-7; D is undetermined. Looked up from germline, CDR1 is SEHNR and CDR2 is FQNEAQ (reference sequence). V shed 4 bases and J shed 1 base, with 11 bases lying between them. The CDR3 loop spans 14 amino acids. The CDR3 DNA follows: TGTGCCAGCAGCTCCCCGGCCAGGTCCTACGAGCAGTACTTC. The encoded protein is CASSSPARSYEQYF.

This clone was detected only a few times. The chain combines TRBV19 with TRBJ1-5, with D possibly matching TRBD1 (6 bases). The CDR3 is 13 residues long. The V gene lost 2 bases and the J gene lost 7 bases, with 9 bases spanning the gap. Germline values: CDR1 LNHDA, CDR2 SQIVND (reference sequence). The DNA for the CDR3 is TGTGCCAGTAGTATACAGGGGCACCAGCCCCAGCATTTT. Protein: CASSIQGHQPQHF.

The chain is built from TRBV28 and TRBJ1-4, with unresolved D. This CDR3 region has 12 residues. Trimming removed 3 bases at V and 8 bases at J, with 7 bases between. Looked up from germline, CDR1 is MDHEN and CDR2 is SYDVKM. In nucleotides, the CDR3 is TGTGCCAGCAGTTTGAGCTACGAAAAACTGTTTTTT. Translating it yields CASSLSYEKLFF.

V usage is TRBV5-6 and J usage is TRBJ2-5, with TRBD1 as a possible D gene (5 bases). V lost 1 base and J 7 bases, leaving 5 bases between the germline ends. The CDR3 length is 11 residues. CDR1 and CDR2 (germline): SGHDT, YYEEEE. The CDR3 protein is CASSLQGTQYF. CDR3 bases: TGTGCCAGCAGCTTGCAGGGGACCCAGTACTTC.

This sequence joins TRBV5-5 and TRBJ1-1; 10 bases align to TRBD1. The CDR3 sequence is 15 residues long. Germline V gene data show CDR1 as SGHKS and CDR2 as YYEKEE (reference sequence). With 4 bases clipped from V and 1 base from J, the junction kept 4 bases outside the gene matches. In nucleotides, the CDR3 is TGTGCCAGCAGCACACGGGACAGGGGGAACACTGAAGCTTTCTTT. Protein: CASSTRDRGNTEAFF.

The chain carries TRBV30 and TRBJ1-1; 12 positions agree with TRBD1. This CDR3 has 15 residues. The V and J ends lost 4 bases and 0 bases, in that order; junction bases with no gene match: 3. Germline-derived CDR1 and CDR2 are GTSNPN and SVGIG (reference sequence). CDR3 nucleotide sequence: TGTGCCTGGACCGGGACAGGGGGCTTGAACACTGAAGCTTTCTTT. It yields the protein CAWTGTGGLNTEAFF.

This rearrangement joins TRBV5-1 to TRBJ2-1, with 9 positions matching TRBD2. V trimming: 0 bases; J trimming: 3 bases; junction bases outside the gene matches: 4. This CDR3 has 16 amino acids. Germline V gene data show CDR1 as SGHRS and CDR2 as YFSETQ. The CDR3: CASSLALAGIYNEQFF. The CDR3 DNA is TGCGCCAGCAGCTTGGCTCTAGCGGGGATCTACAATGAGCAGTTCTTC.

V gene TRBV19 combines with J gene TRBJ2-7; TRBD1 aligns across 7 bases. The ends lost 3 bases at V and 7 bases at J; junction bases unmatched: 12. The CDR3 spans 15 residues. The V gene's germline CDR1 is LNHDA and CDR2 SQIVND (reference sequence). The CDR3 DNA reads as TGTGCCAGTAGTATGACGACAGGGTGGGGTGAAGAGCAGTACTTC. This encodes CASSMTTGWGEEQYF.

The V call is TRBV7-3, the J call TRBJ2-3; possible D gene TRBD2, 7 bases. Trimming left V 3 bases short and J 6 bases short, with 10 bases between. The CDR3 is 13 residues long. Germline assignment: CDR1 SGHTA and CDR2 FQGTGA. The CDR3 loop is CASSFGGQDTQYF. CDR3 bases: TGTGCCAGCAGCTTCGGGGGGCAGGATACGCAGTATTTT.

V gene TRBV14 combines with J gene TRBJ1-2; the match to TRBD1 covers 7 bases. The CDR3 spans 15 residues. Looked up from germline, CDR1 is SGHDN and CDR2 is FVKESK. V shed 0 bases and J 8 bases; nucleotides not matched to a gene: 9. CDR3 bases: TGTGCCAGCAGCCAAGATCGAAGGGGGCCGACGGGCTACACCTTC. As protein: CASSQDRRGPTGYTF.

The V call is TRBV6-4, the J call TRBJ2-3, with 8 nucleotides matching TRBD1. The junction had 7 bases not matched to a gene; V was cut back by 5 bases and J by 3 bases. CDR3 length equals 15 residues. CDR1 is MRHNA, CDR2 SNTAGT, per germline. CDR3 sequence: CASSSTGGGTDTQYF. CDR3 nucleotides: TGTGCCAGCAGTTCTACAGGGGGTGGTACAGATACGCAGTATTTT.

The chain employs TRBV5-8 and TRBJ2-2; 9 bases are shared with TRBD1. CDR1 and CDR2 (germline): SGHTS, YDEGEE. This CDR3 has 16 amino acids. Trimming at V came to 6 bases and at J to 6 bases, leaving 12 bases not matched to a gene. The CDR3 DNA sequence: TGTGCCAGCAATCCTTATGGGACAGGGCCTGCCGGGGAGCTGTTTTTT. Protein sequence: CASNPYGTGPAGELFF.

This clone occurred a few times. The chain uses TRBV29-1 and TRBJ1-1; 7 bases line up with TRBD1. In germline, CDR1 is SQVTM, CDR2 ANQGSEA. The length of the CDR3 is 13 residues. V trimming: 6 bases; J trimming: 4 bases; junction bases outside the gene matches: 8. The CDR3 coding sequence is TGCAGCGTCAAAAGACAGGGTCCCACTGAAGCTTTCTTT. This encodes CSVKRQGPTEAFF.

This chain links TRBV18 with TRBJ1-3; no definite D call. Germline CDR1 KGHSH, CDR2 LQKENI. Trimming pared 2 bases from V and 0 bases from J, leaving 8 bases between. The CDR3 is 15 amino acids. The CDR3 protein is CASSPESSSGNTIYF. In DNA form, the CDR3 reads TGTGCCAGCTCACCAGAGAGTAGCTCTGGAAACACCATATATTTT.

V usage is TRBV11-3 and J usage is TRBJ2-7, with 8 bases that match TRBD1. The CDR3 runs to 16 residues. Trimming took 4 bases from V and 8 from J; bases not matched to a gene: 16. Looked up from germline, CDR1 is SGHNT and CDR2 is YENEEA. CDR3 region: CASSSGTGTGLGQQYF. The CDR3 DNA follows: TGTGCCAGCAGCTCCGGTACCGGGACAGGCTTGGGACAGCAGTACTTC.

This chain links TRBV2 with TRBJ1-6; 7 bases are shared with TRBD1. The V segment lost 6 bases and the J segment 4 bases; nucleotides outside the gene matches: 3. Per the germline V gene, CDR1 is SNHLY and CDR2 is FYNNEI. The CDR3 spans 14 residues. In DNA form, the CDR3 reads TGTGCCAGCAGGGGGACAGATTATAATTCACCCCTCCACTTT. Amino acid sequence: CASRGTDYNSPLHF.

This chain connects TRBV9 to TRBJ1-6, with 8 positions matching TRBD1. This CDR3 comprises 16 residues. V trimming: 3 bases; J trimming: 6 bases; junction bases outside the gene matches: 8. Germline CDR1 and CDR2: SGDLS and YYNGEE. The CDR3 nucleotides read TGTGCCAGCAGCGCGGAAACAGGGGGATCTAATTCACCCCTCCACTTT. Residues: CASSAETGGSNSPLHF.

V gene TRBV4-1 combines with J gene TRBJ1-3; D might be TRBD1 (5 bases). CDR3 length equals 16 residues. Germline loops: CDR1 MGHRA, CDR2 YSYEKL. Trimming removed 5 bases from V and 3 bases from J, with 17 bases in between. Written as DNA, the CDR3 is TGCGCCAGCAGCGTTTCGTTAGGGGCTGGTGGAAACACCATATATTTT. This codes for CASSVSLGAGGNTIYF.

The CDR3 protein is CASSFGAEQFF. CDR3 in DNA: TGTGCCAGCAGCTTCGGAGCCGAGCAGTTCTTC. The V and J genes are TRBV5-6 and TRBJ2-1; D is uncertain. Germline V gene data show CDR1 as SGHDT and CDR2 as YYEEEE. The CDR3 contains 11 residues. The germline V and J ends were trimmed by 2 bases and 10 bases, with 7 bases remaining between them.

This rearrangement joins TRBV6-6 to TRBJ2-3; 10 bases are shared with TRBD2. V was clipped by 7 bases and J by 4 bases; unmatched bases: 8. The CDR3 is 15 residues long. CDR1 and CDR2 from the germline V gene are MNHNY and SVGAGI (reference sequence). The CDR3 DNA is TGTGCCAGCAACAGCGGGAGGGCCGACGCAGATACGCAGTATTTT. Translating it yields CASNSGRADADTQYF.